This T cell receptor (beta chain) was sequenced for a study of cytomegalovirus exposure and HLA in healthy donors. Overall study findings and caveats: Earlier analysis looked at TCR beta V segments, and most were productive about 87% or about 30% of the time. As a later analysis showed, a missense DCLRE1C variant was linked to trimming of TCR beta V- and J-genes. Using the classifier, cytomegalovirus status was reportedly diagnosed with high specificity and sensitivity.

In the case of this clone: The antigen remains unidentified.

13 Jbeta primers and 60 Vbeta primers were used for the PCR. Data came from immunoSEQ multiplex PCR; TCRdb stores just in-frame clones and leaves some out. Here the sample spans approximately 190,000 clones, about 85% being singletons. CDR3 length: 15 amino acids. Germline CDR1 and CDR2: SGHRS and YFSETQ. V shed 5 bases and J 3 bases; nucleotides not matched to a gene: 4. Sequenced input: PBMCs. This chain uses TRBV5-1 with TRBJ1-5; 11 nucleotides match TRBD1. The sequence derives from a man aged 50-60 years in good health and CMV-seronegative. The CDR3 is CASRGTGGHNQPQHF. The DNA of the CDR3 is TGCGCCAGCAGGGGGACAGGGGGACACAATCAGCCCCAGCATTTT.